A single sample gave rise to the 26 T cell receptor beta chains below, sequenced in a study of blood T cell repertoires in COVID-19. The data were produced by immunoSEQ multiplex PCR, yet TCRdb's version contains in-frame clones alone and is incomplete. This table has roughly 220,000 clones, roughly 90% appearing once. The sample comprised PBMCs or T cells enriched from blood (not recorded which). The receptors come from a woman aged 40 to 50 with acute COVID-19.

This sequence joins TRBV14 and TRBJ1-2; D gene unclear. With 2 bases removed from V and 3 bases from J, the gap between germline ends came to 13 bases. The CDR3 length is 15 residues. Per germline, CDR1 SGHDN and CDR2 FVKESK. In DNA, the CDR3 is TGTGCCAGCAGCCAACGGAGGTACGATTACTATGGCTACACCTTC. Its translation: CASSQRRYDYYGYTF.

The chain couples TRBV18 to TRBJ2-7; 8 bases fit TRBD1. Germline V gene data show CDR1 as KGHSH and CDR2 as LQKENI. CDR3 size: 15 residues. Unmatched junction bases numbered 7, after V lost 3 bases and J lost 3 bases. The CDR3 spells CASSPGLGQGYEQYV. CDR3 sequence (DNA): TGTGCCAGCTCACCTGGACTTGGACAGGGCTACGAGCAGTACGTC.

The V call is TRBV7-3, the J call TRBJ2-3, with D maybe TRBD1 (6 bases). Trimming took 5 bases from V and 4 from J, leaving 16 bases between them. The CDR3 has 15 residues. Germline CDR1 is SGHTA and CDR2 is FQGTGA. The CDR3 protein is CASSKTGTRADTQYF. CDR3 nucleotides: TGTGCCAGCAGCAAAACAGGGACACGGGCAGATACGCAGTATTTT. The whole variable domain, filled in from reference TRBV7-3 and TRBJ2-3, reads GAGVSQTPSNKVTEKGKYVELRCDPISGHTALYWYRQSLGQGPEFLIYFQGTGAADDSGLPNDRFFAVRPEGSVSTLKIQRTERGDSAVYLCASSKTGTRADTQYFGPGTRLTVL.

The chain employs TRBV6-5 and TRBJ1-1, with 8 bases aligning to TRBD1. In germline, CDR1 is MNHEY, CDR2 SVGAGI. V was pared by 2 bases and J by 6 bases, with 2 bases of the junction left unmatched. The CDR3 has 13 amino acids. The CDR3 region has the DNA TGTGCCAGCAGTTACCCGGACAGGGCTGAAGCTTTCTTT. It translates to CASSYPDRAEAFF.

The chain links TRBV24-1 to TRBJ2-5; a weak D match, TRBD2 (6 bases). The CDR3 is 18 residues long. In germline, CDR1 is KGHDR, CDR2 SFDVKD. Trimming removed 4 bases at V and 0 bases at J, with 20 bases between. CDR3 DNA sequence: TGTGCCACCAGTGACCCCCCGGGGGTGTCCCAAGACCAAGAGACCCAGTACTTC. It translates to CATSDPPGVSQDQETQYF.

CDR3 sequence (DNA): TGTGCCAGCAGCTTAGCCGGGACAGGGGGCTCTGGCTATGGCTACACCTTC. Protein product: CASSLAGTGGSGYGYTF. This sequence joins TRBV7-3 and TRBJ1-2; TRBD1 matches at 12 bases. The CDR3 sequence is 17 residues long. V trimming: 2 bases; J trimming: 4 bases; junction bases outside the gene matches: 8. CDR1 is SGHTA and CDR2 is FQGTGA in the germline V gene.

In DNA form, the CDR3 reads TGCGCCAGCAGAGAGCAAGCGGGGGGCGCAGAGACCCAGTACTTC. This gives the protein CASREQAGGAETQYF. This chain connects TRBV5-1 to TRBJ2-5; 9 bases match TRBD2. The CDR3 contains 15 residues. The ends lost 5 bases at V and 4 bases at J; junction bases unmatched: 9. Germline lookup yields CDR1 SGHRS and CDR2 YFSETQ.

V usage is TRBV7-6 and J usage is TRBJ2-7; D might be TRBD1 (5 bases). CDR1 SGHVS and CDR2 FNYEAQ come from the germline V gene. Trimming cost V 1 base and J 7 bases, with 11 bases left between them. The length of the CDR3 is 13 residues. This chain's CDR3 is CASSLESGFEQYV. CDR3 bases: TGTGCCAGCAGCTTAGAGTCAGGGTTTGAGCAGTACGTC.

A few counts support this clone. The rearrangement links TRBV7-2 to TRBJ2-7, with 12 nucleotides matching TRBD1. CDR3 length equals 17 residues. Germline values: CDR1 SGHTA, CDR2 FQGNSA. Unmatched junction bases numbered 14, after V lost 6 bases and J lost 5 bases. The DNA for the CDR3 is TGTGCCAGCAGAACTCCTCCGGGACAGGGGGCAAATAACGAGCAGTACTTC. It yields the protein CASRTPPGQGANNEQYF.

The rearrangement joins TRBV15 to TRBJ2-7; D unresolved. CDR3 length: 14 residues. V was trimmed by 0 bases and J by 1 base, leaving 7 bases between them. Per germline, CDR1 LNHNV and CDR2 YYDKDF (reference sequence). The CDR3 nucleotides read TGTGCCACCAGCAGAGATGCGTATTCCTACGAGCAGTACTTC. It encodes CATSRDAYSYEQYF.

J is TRBJ1-1 and V is TRBV5-1, with D possibly matching TRBD1 (5 bases). CDR1 and CDR2 from the germline V gene are SGHRS and YFSETQ. Trimming took off 1 base at V and 5 bases at J, with 9 bases between the two ends. This CDR3 contains 13 residues. Written as DNA, the CDR3 is TGCGCCAGCAGCTTGAGGGGCGAAACTGAAGCTTTCTTT. This sequence encodes CASSLRGETEAFF.

The rearrangement links TRBV6-5 to TRBJ2-5; 8 bases map to TRBD2. Germline V gives CDR1 MNHEY, CDR2 SVGAGI. Trimming at V came to 0 bases and at J to 4 bases, leaving 7 bases not matched to a gene. The length of the CDR3 is 16 residues. The CDR3 coding sequence is TGTGCCAGCAGTTACTCACGGGGGGGCTTAAGAGAGACCCAGTACTTC. Translated, it gives CASSYSRGGLRETQYF.

This sequence joins TRBV5-1 and TRBJ1-1, with 10 positions matching TRBD1. J gave up 5 bases and V 0 bases, and 7 bases lay outside the gene matches. There are 16 residues in the CDR3. Looked up from germline, CDR1 is SGHRS and CDR2 is YFSETQ. In nucleotides, the CDR3 is TGCGCCAGCAGCTTGGTGGGACAGGGGATAAATACTGAAGCTTTCTTT. Protein: CASSLVGQGINTEAFF.

The J gene is TRBJ2-5, the V gene TRBV7-9, with 8 bases fitting TRBD1. V was clipped by 3 bases and J by 4 bases; unmatched bases: 13. This CDR3 has 17 amino acids. The germline CDR1 and CDR2 sequences are SEHNR and FQNEAQ (reference sequence). The CDR3 nucleotides are TGTGCCAGCAGCTTTGACAGGGGTTCCGAGATTGTAGAGACCCAGTACTTC. Its translation: CASSFDRGSEIVETQYF.

This clone was detected a few times. The CDR3: CASSQDRGTGGEKLFF. The DNA for the CDR3 is TGCGCCAGCAGCCAAGATAGAGGGACAGGAGGGGAAAAACTGTTTTTT. This chain connects TRBV4-3 to TRBJ1-4; 8 nucleotides line up with TRBD1. Trimming cost V 0 bases and J 8 bases; bases outside gene matches: 8. The CDR3 runs to 16 residues. Germline V CDR1 and CDR2: LGHNA, YSLEER.

This clone was detected only a few times. The chain joins TRBV5-1 to TRBJ2-5; possible D gene TRBD2, 6 bases. Germline lookup yields CDR1 SGHRS and CDR2 YFSETQ. V gave up 2 bases and J gave up 4 bases, with 12 bases separating them. The CDR3 runs 14 residues. The CDR3 nucleotides are TGCGCCAGCAGCTTCGGTGGAGGGGCAGAGACCCAGTACTTC. Translating gives CASSFGGGAETQYF.

The chain couples TRBV9 to TRBJ2-3; D is uncertain. Germline V gives CDR1 SGDLS, CDR2 YYNGEE. V gave up 1 base and J gave up 2 bases, with 11 bases separating them. The CDR3 runs 15 residues. This CDR3 reads CASSVNLSPTDTQYF. CDR3 DNA sequence: TGTGCCAGCAGCGTAAATCTAAGCCCCACAGATACGCAGTATTTT.

This clone has more than one count but fewer than ten. V is TRBV7-8 and J is TRBJ2-2; a weak D match, TRBD2 (5 bases). The V end was cut by 2 bases, the J end by 5 bases, with 15 bases between. The CDR3 has 16 amino acids. Germline lookup yields CDR1 SGHVS and CDR2 FQNEAQ. The CDR3 DNA reads TGTGCCAGCAGCTTAAGAGCGGAACAACTAACCGGGGAGCTGTTTTTT. It specifies CASSLRAEQLTGELFF.

This chain joins TRBV5-1 and TRBJ2-1; a possible D gene is TRBD2 (6 bases). V lost 5 bases to trimming and J lost 4 bases, with 19 bases between them. CDR3 size: 16 residues. Germline CDR1 reads SGHRS; CDR2 reads YFSETQ. The CDR3 DNA reads as TGCGCCAGCAGAACGGGACTTCCTGGAGGATACAATGAGCAGTTCTTC. This encodes CASRTGLPGGYNEQFF.

The chain joins TRBV4-2 to TRBJ1-4; TRBD1 aligns across 9 bases. CDR1 and CDR2 from the germline V gene are LGHNA and YNFKEQ. This CDR3 has 15 residues. The J segment lost 8 bases and the V segment lost 4 bases, leaving 8 bases of the junction unmatched. CDR3 coding DNA: TGTGCCAGCAGCCCAACGGCGGGACAGGGAGAAAAACTGTTTTTT. Its protein is CASSPTAGQGEKLFF.

This clone was counted a single time. The rearrangement links TRBV27 to TRBJ1-1; TRBD1 agrees at 11 bases. V lost 6 bases, J lost 11 bases, and 11 bases stayed unmatched. The CDR3 loop spans 14 amino acids. Germline values: CDR1 MNHEY, CDR2 SMNVEV (reference sequence). The CDR3 DNA is TGTGCCAGCAGCCACCGGACAGGGGGCGCTTGGGCTTTCTTT. It is translated as CASSHRTGGAWAFF.

The chain employs TRBV7-2 and TRBJ2-7; 7 bases fit TRBD1. This CDR3 has 12 amino acids. With V trimmed by 5 bases and J by 12 bases, 10 bases remained unmatched. CDR1 is SGHTA and CDR2 is FQGNSA in the germline V gene. The CDR3 protein is CASSPQGVGGYF. CDR3 coding DNA: TGTGCCAGCAGCCCCCAGGGGGTCGGTGGGTACTTC.

The chain carries TRBV24-1 and TRBJ1-4, with TRBD1 identical over 7 bases. The V segment lost 4 bases and the J segment 0 bases; nucleotides outside the gene matches: 4. The CDR3 runs to 16 residues. Germline assignment: CDR1 KGHDR and CDR2 SFDVKD. Here the CDR3 reads CATSDPGTATNEKLFF. CDR3 in DNA: TGTGCCACCAGTGACCCCGGGACAGCAACTAATGAAAAACTGTTTTTT.

The V gene is TRBV7-6, the J gene TRBJ2-1; TRBD1 might be the D (5 bases). Germline V CDR1 and CDR2: SGHVS, FNYEAQ. The CDR3 covers 13 residues. V dropped 4 bases and J dropped 9 bases, with 13 bases sitting between them. Here the CDR3 DNA reads TGTGCCAGCAGCTCACTGGGCCAGGGTGAGCAGTTCTTC. As protein: CASSSLGQGEQFF.

The chain uses TRBV4-3 and TRBJ2-1; a possible D gene is TRBD2 (7 bases). The germline V gene has CDR1 LGHNA and CDR2 YSLEER. The V end lost 8 bases, the J end lost 8 bases, and 16 bases lay between the germline ends. CDR3 length equals 13 residues. The CDR3: CASRGGLLDEQFF. The CDR3 region has the DNA TGCGCCAGCCGCGGGGGCCTGCTGGATGAGCAGTTCTTC.

The chain uses TRBV4-1 and TRBJ2-5; 9 bases are a match to TRBD1. Looked up from germline, CDR1 is MGHRA and CDR2 is YSYEKL. V lost 0 bases to trimming and J lost 3 bases; unmatched junction nucleotides: 2. The CDR3 has 15 residues. CDR3 DNA: TGCGCCAGCAGCCAAGATGGGACAGGGAAAGAGACCCAGTACTTC. Translation: CASSQDGTGKETQYF.